Each of the 15 T cell receptor beta chains below was sequenced from the same sample in a study of quantifying T cell responses using KT2 cells. For the study at large: TCR alpha and beta constant-region primers primed reverse transcription of RNA.

A single-stranded UMI oligo with SP2 sequence was ligated to cDNA 3' ends. The first PCR ran 3 to 5 cycles with an equimolar RC1.1 and RC1.2 beta primer mix. TCRdb called the UMI-ligation and nested PCR reads again in MiXCR, with one record for every CDR3 protein. The sample holds about 30,000 distinct CDR3 sequences; roughly 8% are singletons and the top ten take approximately 14%. Sequenced input: PBMCs spiked with cells of the T cell clone KT2. These receptors originate from a human donor.

V is TRBV6-2 or TRBV6-3 and J is TRBJ2-1; TRBD2 might be the D (5 bases). CDR3 length: 14 residues. V was clipped by 5 bases and J by 7 bases, with 15 bases between them. CDR1 MNHEY and CDR2 SVGEGT come from the germline V gene. CDR3 sequence: CASSPRTEGNEQFF. As DNA, the CDR3 is TGTGCCAGCAGTCCCCGGACCGAGGGAAATGAGCAGTTCTTC.

Regarding this clonotype: This may arise from a read error, as a much more abundant clone is one base away. It is likely a read error, because the conserved phenylalanine at the end of the CDR3 is missing. The chain joins TRBV19 to TRBJ1-5, with 10 bases that match TRBD1. V was pared by 3 bases and J by 6 bases, with 2 bases of the junction left unmatched. The germline gives CDR1 LNHDA, CDR2 SQIVND (reference sequence). The CDR3 extends over 14 amino acids. The CDR3 region is CASSIDRGRQPQHL. For the CDR3, the DNA is TGTGCCAGTAGTATCGACAGGGGGCGTCAGCCCCAGCATCTT.

This chain links TRBV11-2 with TRBJ2-7; perhaps TRBD1 as D (5 bases). V shed 0 bases and J shed 5 bases, with 14 bases lying between them. Germline V gene sequence: CDR1 SGHAT, CDR2 FQNNGV. CDR3 size: 15 residues. CDR3 nucleotide sequence: TGTGCCAGCAGCTTAGACCCAGGGATTTCCAACGAGCAGTACTTC. The encoded protein is CASSLDPGISNEQYF.

This clonotype came up many times. One end of the junction is discordant with germline, which a read error may explain. V and J are TRBV29-1 and TRBJ1-2; 7 bases align to TRBD1. The CDR3 is made up of 12 amino acids. Per germline, CDR1 SQVTM and CDR2 ANQGSEA. As DNA, the CDR3 is TGCAGCGTTGACGCGGGACAGACCCTCGGGGCCTTC. Its translation is CSVDAGQTLGAF.

This clonotype was recorded a few times. This rearrangement joins TRBV18 to TRBJ1-2, with 8 positions matching TRBD1. The CDR3 length is 14 residues. Germline V gene lookup returns CDR1 KGHSH and CDR2 LQKENI. The ends lost 2 bases at V and 9 bases at J; junction bases unmatched: 8. The CDR3 loop is CASSPFGQGRSYTF. CDR3 nucleotide sequence: TGTGCCAGCTCACCATTTGGACAGGGTAGGAGCTACACCTTC.

This clonotype showed up many times. The genes are TRBV6-2 or TRBV6-3 and TRBJ1-2, with D unresolved. Trimming left V 2 bases short and J 2 bases short, with 9 bases between. This CDR3 comprises 14 residues. The germline gives CDR1 MNHEY, CDR2 SVGEGT. The CDR3 sequence: CASSYARKNYGYTF. The CDR3 nucleotides are TGTGCCAGCAGTTACGCAAGGAAGAACTATGGCTACACCTTC.

This clonotype has at least ten counts. This chain links TRBV27 with TRBJ2-1, with D maybe TRBD2 (6 bases). Germline CDR1 MNHEY, CDR2 SMNVEV (reference sequence). The CDR3 extends over 16 amino acids. Trimming removed 1 base at V and 4 bases at J, with 14 bases between. The CDR3 DNA reads as TGTGCCAGCAGTTTATGGTCCGGGAGTCGATACAATGAGCAGTTCTTC. It encodes CASSLWSGSRYNEQFF.

This clonotype is large by share. This rearrangement joins TRBV5-1 to TRBJ1-6, with a weak D call TRBD1 (6 bases). CDR3 length: 15 amino acids. The germline V gene encodes CDR1 SGHRS and CDR2 YFSETQ. Trimming removed 2 bases from V and 5 bases from J, with 11 bases in between. CDR3 sequence: CASSLGPGDNSPLHF. For the CDR3, the DNA is TGCGCCAGCAGCTTAGGTCCAGGGGATAATTCACCCCTCCACTTT. The complete variable domain, with remaining parts taken from reference TRBV5-1 and TRBJ1-6, reads KAGVTQTPRYLIKTRGQQVTLSCSPISGHRSVSWYQQTPGQGLQFLFEYFSETQRNKGNFPGRFSGRQFSNSRSEMNVSTLELGDSALYLCASSLGPGDNSPLHFGNGTRLTVT.

By share of the sample, this clonotype is medium-sized. The chain carries TRBV19 and TRBJ1-1; weak D call: TRBD1 (6 bases). The V gene lost 6 bases and the J gene lost 4 bases, with 18 bases spanning the gap. CDR1 LNHDA and CDR2 SQIVND come from the germline V gene (reference sequence). The CDR3 covers 15 residues. The CDR3 reads CASRNRDDYSTEAFF. CDR3 in DNA: TGTGCCAGTAGGAACAGGGATGACTATTCCACTGAAGCTTTCTTT.

This clonotype was seen repeatedly, ten times or more. The chain carries TRBV7-8 and TRBJ2-3, with D tentatively TRBD2 (5 bases). The CDR3 sequence is 16 residues long. V shed 5 bases and J shed 2 bases, with 17 bases lying between them. Per germline, CDR1 SGHVS and CDR2 FQNEAQ. CDR3 loop: CASSKRQRYSTDTQYF. CDR3 DNA sequence: TGTGCCAGCAGCAAGCGGCAGCGGTACTCCACAGATACGCAGTATTTT.

This clonotype was observed many times. The V gene is TRBV21-1, the J gene TRBJ2-3; no DNA check was done on the table's D call, TRBD1. TRBV21-1 is a recognized pseudogene. The CDR3 spans 17 residues. The CDR3 loop reads CASSKDPRGKKGDTQYF. The CDR3 DNA is TGTGCCAGCAGCAAAGATCCCAGGGGGAAAAAGGGAGATACGCAGTATTTT.

This clonotype has more than one count but fewer than ten. V usage is TRBV12-3 or TRBV12-4 and J usage is TRBJ2-7; maybe TRBD1 (5 bases). The V gene lost 2 bases and the J gene lost 2 bases, with 10 bases spanning the gap. CDR3 length equals 14 residues. The CDR3 loop reads CASSLTGDPYEQYF. The CDR3 bases are TGTGCCAGCAGTTTAACAGGCGACCCCTACGAGCAGTACTTC.

This clonotype was found a few times. The chain carries TRBV6-2 or TRBV6-3 and TRBJ2-4; tentatively, D is TRBD2 (6 bases). Germline lookup yields CDR1 MNHEY and CDR2 SVGEGT. This CDR3 spans 17 amino acids. The V and J ends lost 4 bases and 0 bases respectively, with 16 bases between them. The CDR3 region is CASSFRGGLLAKNIQYF. The CDR3 DNA sequence: TGTGCCAGCAGTTTCCGGGGAGGACTACTAGCCAAAAACATTCAGTACTTC.

This clonotype was seen at least ten times. The gene calls are TRBV30 and TRBJ1-3; D is uncertain. V gave up 4 bases and J gave up 8 bases, with 15 bases separating them. Per the germline V gene, CDR1 is GTSNPN and CDR2 is SVGIG (reference sequence). This CDR3 spans 13 amino acids. The CDR3 protein is CAWTPSQVHTIYF. The DNA for the CDR3 is TGTGCCTGGACCCCTTCCCAGGTTCACACCATATATTTT.

This chain uses TRBV12-3 or TRBV12-4 with TRBJ1-1; D uncertain. The V and J ends lost 6 bases and 2 bases respectively, with 13 bases between them. This CDR3 is 14 amino acids long. The CDR3 is CASSFQVFNTEAFF. CDR3 DNA sequence: TGTGCCAGCAGCTTTCAGGTTTTCAACACTGAAGCTTTCTTT.